A single sample is the source of the 21 T cell receptor beta chains below, sequenced in a study of lymphopenia after photon versus proton radiotherapy. Only in-frame clones appear in the TCRdb table, and some are missing; sequencing was by immunoSEQ multiplex PCR. The sample has 37,000 or so clones, 85% to 90% seen once; the top ten hold approximately 2.9%. This specimen consisted of peripheral blood, obtained from a patient treated with photon-based radiotherapy. These receptors were taken from a man in his fifties with gastric cancer.

Comments on this clone: The junction and the germline gene differ at one end; a read error may be behind it. This chain connects TRBV27 to TRBJ2-1; 9 bases are a match to TRBD2. CDR1 is MNHEY and CDR2 is SMNVEV in the germline V gene (reference sequence). The CDR3 totals 16 residues. The CDR3 sequence is CASQVPAGTSRRALLF. The CDR3 DNA sequence: TGTGCCAGCCAAGTCCCGGCGGGGACTAGCAGACGGGCGCTACTCTTC.

The chain employs TRBV4-3 and TRBJ2-2; TRBD2 matches at 13 bases. Unmatched junction bases numbered 14, after V lost 3 bases and J lost 7 bases. CDR1 LGHNA and CDR2 YSLEER come from the germline V gene. The CDR3 loop spans 19 amino acids. For the CDR3, the DNA is TGCGCCAGCAGCCAGGGATGGACTAGCGGGAGACAACTGGTCGGGGAGCTGTTTTTT. Its protein product is CASSQGWTSGRQLVGELFF.

The rearrangement uses TRBV27 and TRBJ2-5; D may be TRBD1 (6 bases). V was cut by 0 bases and J by 5 bases, with 13 bases left in between. The CDR3 loop spans 15 amino acids. CDR1 MNHEY and CDR2 SMNVEV come from the germline V gene (reference sequence). The CDR3 loop reads CASSLSQTGWETQYF. The CDR3 DNA is TGTGCCAGCAGTTTATCCCAGACAGGTTGGGAGACCCAGTACTTC.

The rearrangement uses TRBV5-3 and TRBJ1-4, with 7 nucleotides matching TRBD1. TRBV5-3 qualifies as an ORF whose function is uncertain. The length of the CDR3 is 13 residues. Trimming cost V 8 bases and J 8 bases; bases outside gene matches: 9. CDR3 region: CASRNRGEEKLFF. CDR3 nucleotides: TGTGCCAGCAGGAACAGGGGTGAGGAAAAACTGTTTTTT.

This chain joins TRBV30 and TRBJ1-1, with 9 positions matching TRBD1. Germline V gene lookup returns CDR1 GTSNPN and CDR2 SVGIG (reference sequence). The CDR3 totals 14 residues. Trimming removed 2 bases from V and 3 bases from J; junction bases left unmatched: 4. DNA for the CDR3: TGTGCCTGGAGTTGGGGACAGGGATACACTGAAGCTTTCTTT. Translated: CAWSWGQGYTEAFF.

The genes are TRBV7-9 and TRBJ2-5, with TRBD2 identical over 9 bases. In germline, CDR1 is SEHNR, CDR2 FQNEAQ (reference sequence). V was pared by 4 bases and J by 5 bases, with 8 bases of the junction left unmatched. The CDR3 is 15 amino acids. The CDR3 loop is CASSSPSGMEETQYF. CDR3 DNA sequence: TGTGCCAGCAGCTCGCCTAGCGGGATGGAGGAGACCCAGTACTTC.

The chain couples TRBV11-3 to TRBJ2-1; D might be TRBD1 (6 bases). Germline V gene data show CDR1 as SGHNT and CDR2 as YENEEA. Trimming left V 1 base short and J 5 bases short, with 12 bases between. The CDR3 is 15 residues long. The CDR3, as DNA: TGTGCCAGCAGCTTAGGAGACAGGAGCGACAATGAGCAGTTCTTC. It translates to CASSLGDRSDNEQFF.

The chain uses TRBV5-4 and TRBJ2-1, with 11 bases lining up with TRBD2. Germline loops: CDR1 SGHNT, CDR2 YYREEE (reference sequence). The CDR3 consists of 15 residues. Trimming at V came to 1 base and at J to 8 bases, leaving 5 bases not matched to a gene. The DNA for the CDR3 is TGTGCCAGCAGCTTGACTAGCGGGAGTGAGGATGAGCAGTTCTTC. It encodes CASSLTSGSEDEQFF.

The chain employs TRBV9 and TRBJ2-1; D not resolved. The CDR3 loop spans 15 amino acids. Trimming stripped 0 bases from V and 4 bases from J, with 11 bases between. Germline V CDR1 and CDR2: SGDLS, YYNGEE. The CDR3 DNA sequence: TGTGCCAGCAGCGTAGGCCCACTATCATACAATGAGCAGTTCTTC. Residues: CASSVGPLSYNEQFF.

This clone was detected once. The rearrangement links TRBV5-1 to TRBJ2-1, with a weak D call TRBD1 (5 bases). There are 16 residues in the CDR3. V lost 1 base, J lost 0 bases, and 11 bases lay in between. Germline assignment: CDR1 SGHRS and CDR2 YFSETQ. The DNA of the CDR3 is TGCGCCAGCAGCTTGACTACAGGTAGCTCCTACAATGAGCAGTTCTTC. It translates to CASSLTTGSSYNEQFF.

The gene calls are TRBV5-5 and TRBJ2-7; no clear D gene. Germline lookup yields CDR1 SGHKS and CDR2 YYEKEE (reference sequence). This CDR3 has 12 amino acids. Trimming shortened V by 0 bases and J by 6 bases, and 7 bases separated the two germline ends. The CDR3: CASSLGSSEQYF. The CDR3 DNA follows: TGTGCCAGCAGCTTGGGAAGTTCCGAGCAGTACTTC.

J is TRBJ2-7 and V is TRBV2; D might be TRBD2 (5 bases). The V and J ends lost 5 bases and 3 bases respectively, with 14 bases between them. This CDR3 has 14 residues. Per the germline V gene, CDR1 is SNHLY and CDR2 is FYNNEI. The CDR3 nucleotides read TGTGCCAGCAGTCGGGGATCTACTCTCTACGAGCAGTACTTC. It is translated as CASSRGSTLYEQYF.

This chain links TRBV11-3 with TRBJ2-3; D remains ambiguous. This CDR3 comprises 12 residues. Germline CDR1 SGHNT, CDR2 YENEEA. V gave up 2 bases and J gave up 7 bases, with 7 bases separating them. CDR3 in amino acids: CASSLPGNTQYF. CDR3 sequence (DNA): TGTGCCAGCAGCTTACCCGGAAATACGCAGTATTTT.

V is TRBV2 and J is TRBJ2-3; TRBD2 aligns across 7 bases. Germline CDR1 SNHLY, CDR2 FYNNEI. The CDR3 runs 15 residues. Trimming at V came to 4 bases and at J to 5 bases, leaving 9 bases not matched to a gene. DNA of the CDR3: TGTGCCAGCAGTGCTAGTAGCGGGTTAGTAGATACGCAGTATTTT. Protein product: CASSASSGLVDTQYF.

This clone was recorded a few times. The V call is TRBV6-6, the J call TRBJ2-7; 10 bases map to TRBD1. CDR1 MNHNY and CDR2 SVGAGI come from the germline V gene (reference sequence). CDR3 length equals 15 residues. The V segment lost 2 bases and the J segment 3 bases; nucleotides outside the gene matches: 4. CDR3 residues: CASSYLGQGHYEQYF. CDR3 nucleotides: TGTGCCAGCAGTTACCTGGGACAGGGGCACTACGAGCAGTACTTC.

This clone is a singleton in its sample. The chain has TRBV5-5 and TRBJ2-7, with a weak D call TRBD1 (6 bases). CDR1 and CDR2 (germline): SGHKS, YYEKEE (reference sequence). V lost 3 bases and J 2 bases, leaving 15 bases between the germline ends. The CDR3 totals 15 residues. The CDR3 spells CASSYYPQGTYEQYF. Here the CDR3 DNA reads TGTGCCAGCAGCTACTATCCACAGGGTACCTACGAGCAGTACTTC.

This clone was detected only once. V and J are TRBV7-9 and TRBJ2-3; 9 bases match TRBD2. The CDR3 is made up of 17 amino acids. The germline CDR1 and CDR2 sequences are SEHNR and FQNEAQ (reference sequence). The J segment lost 2 bases and the V segment lost 0 bases, leaving 6 bases of the junction unmatched. The CDR3, as DNA: TGTGCCAGCAGCTTAGCGTGGGCGGGAGGGTCCACAGATACGCAGTATTTT. This sequence encodes CASSLAWAGGSTDTQYF.

In its sample, this clone was seen a few times. The rearrangement uses TRBV7-9 and TRBJ2-7; TRBD2 aligns across 11 bases. Germline CDR1 reads SEHNR; CDR2 reads FQNEAQ (reference sequence). The CDR3 runs to 15 residues. V trimming: 5 bases; J trimming: 4 bases; junction bases outside the gene matches: 7. CDR3 amino acids: CASSATSGSDYEQYF. The DNA for the CDR3 is TGTGCCAGCAGCGCCACTAGCGGGAGCGATTACGAGCAGTACTTC.

The chain joins TRBV11-2 to TRBJ2-2, with TRBD2 identical over 11 bases. CDR3 length: 18 amino acids. The germline V gene has CDR1 SGHAT and CDR2 FQNNGV. With 4 bases clipped from V and 0 bases from J, the junction kept 7 bases outside the gene matches. The DNA for the CDR3 is TGTGCCAGCAGCTCGAGACTAGCGGGACACGCGAACACCGGGGAGCTGTTTTTT. Translating gives CASSSRLAGHANTGELFF.

This clone was counted a single time. This chain joins TRBV10-2 and TRBJ1-1, with a possible D match to TRBD1 (5 bases). This CDR3 region has 13 residues. The V end lost 8 bases, the J end lost 6 bases, and 16 bases lay between the germline ends. Germline-derived CDR1 and CDR2 are WSHSY and SAAADI. Here the CDR3 reads CASFSAGVAEAFF. CDR3 DNA: TGCGCCAGCTTCAGCGCGGGGGTTGCTGAAGCTTTCTTT.

Here the CDR3 DNA reads TGTGCCTGGAGTTCCACCCTGAGGCCCCTCCACTTT. As protein: CAWSSTLRPLHF. The chain combines TRBV30 with TRBJ1-6; D gene unclear. The V gene lost 2 bases and the J gene lost 13 bases, with 12 bases spanning the gap. CDR1 is GTSNPN, CDR2 SVGIG, per germline (reference sequence). The CDR3 runs 12 residues.